A single T cell receptor (beta chain) is shown here with its context. The source of the sample is a study of response to subunit inactivated influenza vaccine. TCRdb fed the RT-PCR reads into MiXCR, producing one record per CDR3 protein. The sample has 150,000 to 200,000 distinct CDR3 sequences; 12% are singletons. The length of the CDR3 is 16 residues. Unmatched junction bases numbered 11, after V lost 4 bases and J lost 4 bases. The V gene's germline CDR1 is SEHNR and CDR2 FQNEAQ (reference sequence). This same sample was also taken into another study, of T cells expressing NK-cell markers. That work adds: It was by 5'RACE template switching with UMIs that TCR beta cDNA was made.

Sequenced here: CD8+ T cells sorted from PBMCs, sampled 12 days after vaccination. The TCR comes from a man aged 50 to 60 who received an inactivated influenza vaccine. The gene calls are TRBV7-9 and TRBJ2-3; 7 bases align to TRBD1. CDR3 sequence: CASSSPQGIFSDTQYF. For the CDR3, the DNA is TGTGCCAGCAGCTCTCCACAGGGGATATTTTCAGATACGCAGTATTTT.